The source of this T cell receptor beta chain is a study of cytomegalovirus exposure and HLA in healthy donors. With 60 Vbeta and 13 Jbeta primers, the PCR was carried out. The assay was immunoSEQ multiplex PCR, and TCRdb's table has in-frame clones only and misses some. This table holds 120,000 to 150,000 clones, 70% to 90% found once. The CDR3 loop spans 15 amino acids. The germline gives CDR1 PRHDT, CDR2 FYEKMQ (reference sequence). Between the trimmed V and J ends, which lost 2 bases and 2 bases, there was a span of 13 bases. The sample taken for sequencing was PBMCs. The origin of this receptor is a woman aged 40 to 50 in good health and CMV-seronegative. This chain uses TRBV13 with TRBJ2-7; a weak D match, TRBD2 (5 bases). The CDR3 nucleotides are TGTGCCAGCAGCTTAAGATTGGACTTTGCCTACGAGCAGTACTTC. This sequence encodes CASSLRLDFAYEQYF.